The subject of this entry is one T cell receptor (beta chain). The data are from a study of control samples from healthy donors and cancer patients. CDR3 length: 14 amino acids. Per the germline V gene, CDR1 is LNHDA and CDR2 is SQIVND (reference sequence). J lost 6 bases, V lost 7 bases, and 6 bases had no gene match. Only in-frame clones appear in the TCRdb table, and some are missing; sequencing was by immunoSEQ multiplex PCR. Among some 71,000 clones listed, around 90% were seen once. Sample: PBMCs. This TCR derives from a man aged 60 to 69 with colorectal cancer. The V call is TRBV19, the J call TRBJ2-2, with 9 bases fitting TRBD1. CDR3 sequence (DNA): TGTGCCAGTATCCCAAGACAGGGGGCCGGGGAGCTGTTTTTT. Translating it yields CASIPRQGAGELFF.